The TCR beta chain described here comes from a study of STAT3 mutations in large granular lymphocyte leukemia. Study observations and caveats: In T-cell large granular lymphocyte leukemia, about half of patients showed multiple immunodominant subclonotypes. Differing intervals and regimens complicate linking therapy response to clone burden.

Produced via immunoSEQ multiplex PCR; TCRdb's table is partial and in-frame only. The repertoire includes under 35,000 clones, over 60% of them detected once, and approximately 28% sits in the top ten. The CDR3 sequence is 14 residues long. The V gene's germline CDR1 is KGHSH and CDR2 LQKENI. Trimming removed 3 bases at V and 0 bases at J, with 9 bases between. As regards this clone: Its antigen is unidentified. Other DNA sequences from this sample encode an identical CDR3 as well.

The chain is built from TRBV18 and TRBJ2-7; D not certain. The origin of this receptor is a woman between 45 and 65 years old with T-cell large granular lymphocyte leukemia. Some clones in this sample may be carry-over from other donors' samples. Material for sequencing was peripheral blood mononuclear cells. The CDR3 loop is CASSPARSSYEQYF. The DNA of the CDR3 is TGTGCCAGCTCACCGGCCAGGAGCTCCTACGAGCAGTACTTC.